This T cell receptor (beta chain) was profiled in a study of response to subunit inactivated influenza vaccine. General study results and limits: The authors proposed limited new T cell recruitment per seasonal influenza vaccination.

The germline V gene has CDR1 LGHNA and CDR2 YNFKEQ. J lost 0 bases, V lost 6 bases, and 5 bases had no gene match. The CDR3 consists of 15 residues. This clonotype was picked up a small number of times. Its antigen is currently unknown. One entry per CDR3 protein results from TCRdb running MiXCR on the RT-PCR reads. The repertoire holds hundreds of thousands of distinct CDR3 sequences, with 12% to 15% as singletons. The V call is TRBV4-2, the J call TRBJ2-3; 8 positions match TRBD2. The sequences come from PBMCs from blood, collected roughly 15 days before vaccination. The clonotype originates from a man aged 45-65 years who received an inactivated influenza vaccine. The CDR3 coding sequence is TGTGCCAGCAGGAAGCGGGGGTTAAGCACAGATACGCAGTATTTT. This translates into CASRKRGLSTDTQYF.